This TCR beta chain was sequenced for a study of blood T cells in healthy people across ages (dated by TCRdb to about 2015). General notes on the study: In model experiments, template switching captured about one uniquely barcoded TCR beta cDNA molecule for every two T cells. The study measured age-related changes in TCR beta repertoire diversity using deep sequencing normalized with unique cDNA molecular identifiers. The donors were divided into four age groups: young (average roughly 17 years), middle-aged (about 39), aged (approximately 64) and long-lived (82). To avoid experimental bias, donors of different ages were randomly spread across the sequencing lanes. Two additional independent replicas of 1 million unique cDNA reads from the same blood draw were analyzed for two donors (one aged 18 to 30 and one aged 80 or older). General conclusions and limits of the study: Estimates of total diversity based on one million sequenced T cells were regarded as lower bounds and as underestimates. The CMV infection status of donors was not known, potentially confounding age-related changes in expanded clonotypes. Observed TCR beta diversity per million T cells fell roughly linearly with age, and a significant reduction was already apparent by age approximately 40. A strong correlation was found between observed TCR beta diversity and the percentage of naive T cells measured by flow cytometry. Compared with the aged group, the long-lived group had more naive CD4+ T cells, fewer expanded clones and increased TCR diversity, suggesting age selection. Because profiling used bulk unsorted PBMCs, naive and antigen-experienced compartments could not be compared conclusively.

As regards this clonotype: Its recognized antigen is unknown. Base quality data are lacking; no much larger clone is found one base away.

From the cysteine through the phenylalanine, the CDR3 covers 14 amino acids. Here the CDR3 DNA is all that survives: 42 bases in frame from base 1. Looking up the germline V gene yields CDR1 MDHEN and CDR2 SYDVKM. Relative to germline, V is missing 6 bases and J is missing 10 bases, with 7 bases of the junction outside any gene match. The receptor library was made with 5' RACE. These reads were obtained on an Illumina HiSeq 2500. The second PCR ran for about 6 to 12 cycles and used a J-beta primer mix along with a sample-barcoded 5' primer. A unique molecular identifier was introduced onto each TCR beta cDNA molecule by a template-switch 5' adaptor carrying 12 random nucleotides. Each sample yielded at least 2.5 million CDR3-containing paired-end reads. All of the RNA was converted into first-strand cDNA using the Mint cDNA synthesis kit, with a TRBC-specific oligonucleotide serving as the primer. Following uracil-DNA glycosylase treatment, a first 18-cycle PCR with universal primers M1SS and BC2_uni_R was performed on all cDNA. The published analysis was carried out like this. Normalization of each sample was performed by random selection of 1 million high-quality reads, each carrying a distinct molecular identifier. Instead of being binned into consensus sequences, reads that shared molecular identifiers were thrown out. MiTCR, with a Q25 quality threshold and the strictest error-elimination algorithm, was used for CDR3 identification, clonotype clustering and error correction. A nonparametric unseen species model with Euler transformation was used to estimate a lower bound on total TCR beta diversity. TCRdb reprocessing: public reads trimmed at Q25 with fastp, clones called with MiXCR, in-frame beta chains kept. Rows with a matching CDR3 protein are joined into one entry that keeps the most common DNA and genes. What appears here as the V and J calls and clone size reflects TCRdb's work, not the paper's. Within this sample are 1.5 million to 2 million distinct CDR3 sequences, with around 50% of them counted one time only. Approximately 2% of the sample is taken by the ten largest.

Donors were about 36 systemically healthy Caucasian individuals from Russia aged roughly 6 to 95 years. Ten milliliters of peripheral blood were drawn from each donor into EDTA-treated Vacutainer tubes. Ficoll-Paque density-gradient centrifugation was used to isolate PBMCs, with at least 7 million per sample. Total RNA, at least 6 micrograms per sample, was extracted from PBMCs with Trizol reagent. For every donor, an aliquot of PBMCs went through flow cytometry to measure the percentages of naive CD45RAhigh/CD27high T cells. The receptor was isolated from a middle-aged woman in good health. Recombination joined TRBV28 with TRBJ1-6; the junction holds 9 bases that match TRBD1. The sequenced sample consisted of blood. The CDR3 has the sequence CASSIRTGVSPLHF. The bases read TGTGCCAGCAGCATTCGGACAGGGGTCTCACCCCTCCACTTT.